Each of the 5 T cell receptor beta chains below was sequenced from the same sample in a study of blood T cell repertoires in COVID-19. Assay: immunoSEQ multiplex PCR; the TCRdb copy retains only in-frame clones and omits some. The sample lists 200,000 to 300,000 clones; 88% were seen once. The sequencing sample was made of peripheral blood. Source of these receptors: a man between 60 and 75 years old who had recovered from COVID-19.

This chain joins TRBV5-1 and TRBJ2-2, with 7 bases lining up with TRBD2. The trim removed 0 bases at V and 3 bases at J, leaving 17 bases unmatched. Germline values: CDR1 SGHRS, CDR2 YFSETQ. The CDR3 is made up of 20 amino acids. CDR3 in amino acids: CASSLGQGGPQDPYTGELFF. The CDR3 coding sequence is TGCGCCAGCAGCTTGGGGCAGGGAGGGCCTCAGGACCCTTACACCGGGGAGCTGTTTTTT. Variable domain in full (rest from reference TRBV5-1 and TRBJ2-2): KAGVTQTPRYLIKTRGQQVTLSCSPISGHRSVSWYQQTPGQGLQFLFEYFSETQRNKGNFPGRFSGRQFSNSRSEMNVSTLELGDSALYLCASSLGQGGPQDPYTGELFFGEGSRLTVL.

The CDR3 DNA reads TGTGCCAGCAGCCGGGGACAGTCTAGCACAGATACGCAGTATTTT. Translation: CASSRGQSSTDTQYF. The gene calls are TRBV7-9 and TRBJ2-3; 7 nucleotides align to TRBD1. After removal of 5 bases from V and 0 bases from J, the junction contained 5 bases not matched to a gene. The CDR3 covers 15 residues. Germline CDR1 reads SEHNR; CDR2 reads FQNEAQ (reference sequence).

The CDR3 nucleotides are TGTGCCAGTAGTATAAAGGGTAGCGGGGGGAACACCGGGGAGCTGTTTTTT. Translated, it gives CASSIKGSGGNTGELFF. This chain links TRBV19 with TRBJ2-2, with TRBD2 matching 9 bases. Germline CDR1 reads LNHDA; CDR2 reads SQIVND (reference sequence). Trimming took 2 bases from V and 1 from J; bases not matched to a gene: 5. The CDR3 length is 17 residues.

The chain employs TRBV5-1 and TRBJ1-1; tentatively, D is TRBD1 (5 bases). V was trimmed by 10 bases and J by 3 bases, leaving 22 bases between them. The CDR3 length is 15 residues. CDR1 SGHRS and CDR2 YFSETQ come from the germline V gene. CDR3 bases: TGCGCCTGCCGCGGCGGGGGAGGGTTAGACACTGAAGCTTTCTTT. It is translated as CACRGGGGLDTEAFF.

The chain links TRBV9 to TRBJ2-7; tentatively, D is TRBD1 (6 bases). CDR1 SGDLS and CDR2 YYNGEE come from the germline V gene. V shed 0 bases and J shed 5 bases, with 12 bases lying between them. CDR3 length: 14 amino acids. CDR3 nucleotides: TGTGCCAGCAGCGTAGGGCAGGGGAAGGACGAGCAGTACTTC. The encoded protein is CASSVGQGKDEQYF.